This TCR beta chain appears in the sequencing data of a study of neoadjuvant anti-PD-1 for oral cavity cancer. Specified time point: after neoadjuvant nivolumab, at surgical resection. The CDR3 sequence is 14 residues long. Germline assignment: CDR1 MNHEY and CDR2 SVGAGI. V was trimmed by 2 bases and J by 1 base, leaving 9 bases between them. This table comes from immunoSEQ multiplex PCR, and its TCRdb copy is limited to in-frame clones, with some not included. This table has about 68,000 clones, about 88% appearing once. Regarding the study as a whole: Higher pretreatment blood Treg/Th17 ratios correlated with higher pretreatment blood and lower post-treatment tumor TCRbeta clonality.

On this clone: The antigen remains undetermined.

The input for sequencing was PBMCs, taken after nivolumab (anti-PD-1) treatment. This sequence joins TRBV6-5 and TRBJ2-7; D ambiguous. This TCR was sampled from a person between 40 and 79 years old with oral cavity squamous cell carcinoma. DNA of the CDR3: TGTGCCAGCAGTTACGGAAGCCAATCCTACGAGCAGTACTTC. Protein: CASSYGSQSYEQYF.